A selection of T cell receptor beta chains follows, all from one sample in a study of CD8+CD57+ T cells in acquired aplastic anemia. Each CDR3 protein is one row after TCRdb ran MiXCR on the reads. The sample consists of 400,000 to 500,000 distinct CDR3 sequences, around 72% of them appearing once. Material: sorted CD4+, CD8+, or CD8+CD57+ T cells (not recorded which) from PBMCs. These receptors all come from a human donor in good health, serving as a control. The CDR3 runs from the conserved cysteine through the conserved F or W.

cdr3_aa: CASSLGADGGAFF
v_call: TRBV7-9
j_call: TRBJ1-1

cdr3_aa: CASSLGPYEQYSVF
v_call: TRBV7-2
j_call: TRBJ1-1

cdr3_aa: CASSTRTGNTNYGYTF
v_call: TRBV9
j_call: TRBJ1-2

cdr3_aa: CSVEEASGANGYTF
v_call: TRBV29-1
j_call: TRBJ1-2

cdr3_aa: CASSYSTGEYEQFF
v_call: TRBV6-2/TRBV6-3
j_call: TRBJ2-1

cdr3_aa: CASSARPNGPYPF
v_call: TRBV7-3
j_call: TRBJ1-5

cdr3_aa: CASSTFSYEQYF
v_call: TRBV2
j_call: TRBJ2-7

cdr3_aa: CASSLASGGVDNEQFF
v_call: TRBV7-2
j_call: TRBJ2-1

cdr3_aa: CSARAGVETQYF
v_call: TRBV20-1
j_call: TRBJ2-5

cdr3_aa: CASSPNGGAGTEAFF
v_call: TRBV5-8
j_call: TRBJ1-1

cdr3_aa: CASSKTARGYEQYF
v_call: TRBV5-5
j_call: TRBJ2-7

cdr3_aa: CASRTTGEETQYF
v_call: TRBV2
j_call: TRBJ2-5

cdr3_aa: CASSPGGPCEQYF
v_call: TRBV7-2
j_call: TRBJ2-7

cdr3_aa: CSALLGVVAFF
v_call: TRBV20-1
j_call: TRBJ1-1

cdr3_aa: CASSVYNSRSSYQQYF
v_call: TRBV9
j_call: TRBJ2-7

cdr3_aa: CSATPPGNSPLHF
v_call: TRBV20-1
j_call: TRBJ1-6

cdr3_aa: CASGTESYNEQFF
v_call: TRBV25-1
j_call: TRBJ2-1

cdr3_aa: CASTGSDTGELFF
v_call: TRBV12-3/TRBV12-4
j_call: TRBJ2-2

cdr3_aa: CSVAEGRAYYGYTF
v_call: TRBV29-1
j_call: TRBJ1-2

cdr3_aa: CASSLSLAGTPNSPLHF
v_call: TRBV7-9
j_call: TRBJ1-6

cdr3_aa: CASSFMGFGNQSQHF
v_call: TRBV9
j_call: TRBJ1-5

cdr3_aa: CASSGSGVFCEPYF
v_call: TRBV7-3
j_call: TRBJ2-7

cdr3_aa: CATSRTTGVAEPQHF
v_call: TRBV15
j_call: .

cdr3_aa: CASSLDVGEQFF
v_call: TRBV15
j_call: .

cdr3_aa: CASSFSRLGLSGELFF
v_call: TRBV7-8
j_call: TRBJ2-2

cdr3_aa: CASSSRGAETQYF
v_call: TRBV9
j_call: TRBJ2-3

cdr3_aa: CASSFSNHWSDTQYF
v_call: TRBV11-2
j_call: TRBJ2-3

cdr3_aa: CASSEGGFSGANVLTF
v_call: TRBV6-1
j_call: TRBJ2-6

cdr3_aa: CATSRRTSGGLTDTQYF
v_call: TRBV15
j_call: TRBJ2-3

cdr3_aa: CASSVCSGGPAPGELFF
v_call: TRBV7-3
j_call: TRBJ2-2

cdr3_aa: CSANGQDSYGYTF
v_call: TRBV20-1
j_call: TRBJ1-2

cdr3_aa: CASSLDRAAQYF
v_call: TRBV5-1
j_call: TRBJ2-3

cdr3_aa: CAWSPTGNNQPQHF
v_call: TRBV30
j_call: TRBJ1-5

cdr3_aa: CASSQDRRGYEQYF
v_call: TRBV4-2
j_call: TRBJ2-7

cdr3_aa: CASSHDNSGNAIYF
v_call: TRBV12-3/TRBV12-4
j_call: TRBJ1-3

cdr3_aa: CASIVEVANTGTFF
v_call: TRBV10-2
j_call: TRBJ1-1

cdr3_aa: CASSTGQKYQETQYF
v_call: TRBV5-1
j_call: TRBJ2-5

cdr3_aa: CASRRDTAYNEQFF
v_call: TRBV6-2/TRBV6-3
j_call: TRBJ2-1

cdr3_aa: CASSQVWNTEAFF
v_call: TRBV4-3
j_call: TRBJ1-1

cdr3_aa: CASSVTPCYGYTF
v_call: TRBV6-6
j_call: TRBJ1-2

cdr3_aa: CSARGGSNTEAFF
v_call: TRBV20-1
j_call: TRBJ1-1